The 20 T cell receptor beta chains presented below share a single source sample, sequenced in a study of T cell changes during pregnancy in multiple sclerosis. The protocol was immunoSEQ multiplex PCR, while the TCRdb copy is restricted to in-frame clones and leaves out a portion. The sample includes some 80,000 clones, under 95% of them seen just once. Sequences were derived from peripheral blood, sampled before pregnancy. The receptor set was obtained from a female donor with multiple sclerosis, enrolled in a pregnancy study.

This chain's CDR3 is CASSGRRGNEQFF. The DNA for the CDR3 is TGTGCCAGCAGCGGGAGAAGAGGCAATGAGCAGTTCTTC. The chain combines TRBV2 with TRBJ2-1; maybe TRBD2 (6 bases). V was clipped by 6 bases and J by 6 bases, with 12 bases between them. The CDR3 covers 13 residues. Germline V gene lookup returns CDR1 SNHLY and CDR2 FYNNEI.

The CDR3 is CASSPWTSGGGRELFF. CDR3 DNA sequence: TGTGCCAGCAGCCCTTGGACTAGCGGGGGTGGAAGGGAGCTGTTTTTT. The gene calls are TRBV9 and TRBJ2-2, with TRBD2 matching 13 bases. Per the germline V gene, CDR1 is SGDLS and CDR2 is YYNGEE. V lost 4 bases, J lost 9 bases, and 9 bases stayed unmatched. This CDR3 spans 16 amino acids.

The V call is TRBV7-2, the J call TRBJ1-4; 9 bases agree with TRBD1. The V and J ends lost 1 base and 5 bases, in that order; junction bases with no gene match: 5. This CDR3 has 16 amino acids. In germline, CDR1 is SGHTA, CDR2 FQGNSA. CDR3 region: CASSLVGTGYNEKLFF. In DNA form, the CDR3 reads TGTGCCAGCAGCTTAGTTGGGACAGGGTACAATGAAAAACTGTTTTTT.

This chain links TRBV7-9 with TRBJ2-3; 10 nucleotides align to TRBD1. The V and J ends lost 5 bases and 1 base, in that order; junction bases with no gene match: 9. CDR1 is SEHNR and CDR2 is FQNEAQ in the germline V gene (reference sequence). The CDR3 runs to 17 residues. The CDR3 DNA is TGTGCCAGCAGCCCCTGGTCCGGGACAGGGGGCACAGATACGCAGTATTTT. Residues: CASSPWSGTGGTDTQYF.

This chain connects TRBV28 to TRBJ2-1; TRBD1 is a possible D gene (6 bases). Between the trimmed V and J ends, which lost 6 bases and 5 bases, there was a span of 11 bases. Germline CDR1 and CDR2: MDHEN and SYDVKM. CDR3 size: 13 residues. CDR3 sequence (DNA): TGTGCCAGCAGATCTTGGACAGACAATGAGCAGTTCTTC. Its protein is CASRSWTDNEQFF.

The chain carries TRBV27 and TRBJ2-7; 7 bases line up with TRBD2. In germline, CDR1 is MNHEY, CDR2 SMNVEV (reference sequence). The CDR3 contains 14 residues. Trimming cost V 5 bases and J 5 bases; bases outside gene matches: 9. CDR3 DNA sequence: TGTGCCAGCAGTCTCAGCGGGGTTGCGGACGAGCAGTACTTC. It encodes CASSLSGVADEQYF.

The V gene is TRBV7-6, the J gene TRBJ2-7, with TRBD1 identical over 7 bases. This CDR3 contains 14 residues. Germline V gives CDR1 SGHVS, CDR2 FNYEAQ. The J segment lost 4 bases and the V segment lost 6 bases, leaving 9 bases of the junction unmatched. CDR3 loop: CASSFGRTGYEQYF. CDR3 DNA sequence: TGTGCCAGCAGTTTTGGACGGACAGGATACGAGCAGTACTTC. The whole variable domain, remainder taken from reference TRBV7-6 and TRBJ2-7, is GAGVSQSPRYKVTKRGQDVALRCDPISGHVSLYWYRQALGQGPEFLTYFNYEAQQDKSGLPNDRFSAERPEGSISTLTIQRTEQRDSAMYRCASSFGRTGYEQYFGPGTRLTVT.

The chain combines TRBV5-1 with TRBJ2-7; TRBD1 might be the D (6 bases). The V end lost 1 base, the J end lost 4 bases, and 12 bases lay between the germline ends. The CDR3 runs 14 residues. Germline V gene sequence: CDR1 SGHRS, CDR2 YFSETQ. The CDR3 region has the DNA TGCGCCAGCAGCTTGCGGGACACCGGGTACGAGCAGTACTTC. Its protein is CASSLRDTGYEQYF.

CDR3 loop: CASSEIVGAGAEAFF. CDR3 bases: TGTGCCAGCAGTGAAATAGTGGGGGCAGGAGCTGAAGCTTTCTTT. V usage is TRBV6-1 and J usage is TRBJ1-1, with a tentative D call TRBD1 (6 bases). CDR1 is MNHNS, CDR2 SASEGT, per germline. With 2 bases removed from V and 6 bases from J, the gap between germline ends came to 16 bases. The CDR3 spans 15 residues.

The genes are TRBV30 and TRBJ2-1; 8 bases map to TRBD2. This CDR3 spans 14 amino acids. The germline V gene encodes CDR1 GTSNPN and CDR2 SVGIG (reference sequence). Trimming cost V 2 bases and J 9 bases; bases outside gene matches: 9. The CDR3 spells CAWSRPPGGVEQFF. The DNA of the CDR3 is TGTGCCTGGAGTCGCCCTCCGGGGGGGGTTGAGCAGTTCTTC.

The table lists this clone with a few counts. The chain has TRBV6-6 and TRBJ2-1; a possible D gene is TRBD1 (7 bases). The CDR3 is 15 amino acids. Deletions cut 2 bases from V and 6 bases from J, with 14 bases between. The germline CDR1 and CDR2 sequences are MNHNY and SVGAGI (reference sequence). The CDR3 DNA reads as TGTGCCAGCAGTTACACAGGTCAGGGGGGCAATGAGCAGTTCTTC. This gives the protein CASSYTGQGGNEQFF.

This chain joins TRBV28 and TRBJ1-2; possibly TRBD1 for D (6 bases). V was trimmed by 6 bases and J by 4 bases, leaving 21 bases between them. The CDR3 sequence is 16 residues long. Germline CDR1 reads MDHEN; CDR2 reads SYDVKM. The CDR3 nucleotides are TGTGCCAGCAGGAGGGGGGGCATGGTAAAGGCCTATGGCTACACCTTC. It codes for CASRRGGMVKAYGYTF.

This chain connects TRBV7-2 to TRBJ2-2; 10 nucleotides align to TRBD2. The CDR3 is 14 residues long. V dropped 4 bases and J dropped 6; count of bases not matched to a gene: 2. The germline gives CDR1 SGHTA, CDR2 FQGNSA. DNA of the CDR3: TGTGCCAGCAGCTCCCTAGCGGGAGCCGGGGAGCTGTTTTTT. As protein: CASSSLAGAGELFF.

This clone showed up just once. The CDR3: CASCFPAGGQETQYF. CDR3 nucleotides: TGTGCCAGCTGCTTCCCGGCGGGGGGCCAAGAGACCCAGTACTTC. V usage is TRBV28 and J usage is TRBJ2-5; TRBD2 agrees at 8 bases. Germline CDR1 reads MDHEN; CDR2 reads SYDVKM. There are 15 residues in the CDR3. The V gene end was trimmed by 8 bases and the J gene end by 1 base; junction bases not matched to a gene: 9. Complete variable domain (other parts from reference TRBV28 and TRBJ2-5): DVKVTQSSRYLVKRTGEKVFLECVQDMDHENMFWYRQDPGLGLRLIYFSYDVKMKEKGDIPEGYSVSREKKERFSLILESASTNQTSMYLCASCFPAGGQETQYFGPGTRLLVL.

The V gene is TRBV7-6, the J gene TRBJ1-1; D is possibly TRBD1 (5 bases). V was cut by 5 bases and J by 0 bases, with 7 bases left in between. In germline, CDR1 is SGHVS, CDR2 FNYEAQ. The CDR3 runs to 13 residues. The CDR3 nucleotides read TGTGCCAGCAGCCCGACAGTGAACACTGAAGCTTTCTTT. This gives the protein CASSPTVNTEAFF.

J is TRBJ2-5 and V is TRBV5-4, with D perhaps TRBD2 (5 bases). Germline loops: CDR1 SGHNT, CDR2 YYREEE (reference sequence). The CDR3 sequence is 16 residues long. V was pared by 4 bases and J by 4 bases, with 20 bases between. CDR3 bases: TGTGCCAGCAGCGGGGTGGTAGCGCCCTGGGGAGAGACCCAGTACTTC. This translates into CASSGVVAPWGETQYF.

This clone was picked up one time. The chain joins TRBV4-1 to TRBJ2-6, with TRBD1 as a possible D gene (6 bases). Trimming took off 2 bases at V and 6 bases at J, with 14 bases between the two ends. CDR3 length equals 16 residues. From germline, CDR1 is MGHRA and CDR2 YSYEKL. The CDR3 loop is CASSQNRVPPANVLTF. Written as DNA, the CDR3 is TGCGCCAGCAGCCAAAACAGGGTTCCCCCGGCCAACGTCCTGACTTTC.

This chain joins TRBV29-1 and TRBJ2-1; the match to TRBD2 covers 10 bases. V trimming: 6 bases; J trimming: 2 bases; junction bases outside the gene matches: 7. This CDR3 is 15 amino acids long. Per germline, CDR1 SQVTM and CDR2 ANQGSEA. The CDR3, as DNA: TGCAGCGTCAGGGGTGGACTAGCGGCCTACAATGAGCAGTTCTTC. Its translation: CSVRGGLAAYNEQFF.

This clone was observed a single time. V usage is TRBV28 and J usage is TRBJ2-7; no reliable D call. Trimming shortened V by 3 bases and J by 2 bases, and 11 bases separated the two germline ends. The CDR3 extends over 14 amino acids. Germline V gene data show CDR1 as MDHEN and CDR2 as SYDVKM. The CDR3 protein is CASSFGRLTYEQYF. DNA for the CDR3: TGTGCCAGCAGTTTTGGGCGTTTAACCTACGAGCAGTACTTC. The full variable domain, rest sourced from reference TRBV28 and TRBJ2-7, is DVKVTQSSRYLVKRTGEKVFLECVQDMDHENMFWYRQDPGLGLRLIYFSYDVKMKEKGDIPEGYSVSREKKERFSLILESASTNQTSMYLCASSFGRLTYEQYFGPGTRLTVT.

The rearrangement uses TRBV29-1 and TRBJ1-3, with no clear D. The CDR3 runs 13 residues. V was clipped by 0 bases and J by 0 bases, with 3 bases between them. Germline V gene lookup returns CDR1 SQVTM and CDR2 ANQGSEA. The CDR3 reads CSVEEYSGNTIYF. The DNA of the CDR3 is TGCAGCGTTGAAGAGTACTCTGGAAACACCATATATTTT.